These T cell receptor beta chains were read from a single sample in a study of T cells after yellow fever vaccination. TCRdb re-derived calls from the 5' RACE reads in MiXCR, one entry per CDR3 protein. The sample gives a few hundred thousand distinct CDR3 sequences, around 4.5% of which show up once; 19% is in the top ten. The sample was PBMCs, taken 15 days after the yellow fever booster vaccination. These receptors all stem from a man younger than 30 who received the YFV17D yellow fever vaccine. CDR3s include the opening cysteine and the closing phenylalanine or tryptophan. D genes are given only for firm matches. Size is stated for part of the rows, as once, few or many counts, or as a class when the clone is expanded.

>many|TRBV5-1|TRBJ2-1|NA
TGCGCCAGCAGCTCCGAACCGGGCGGGACAGTCAGTGAGCAGTTCTTC
CASSSEPGGTVSEQFF
>many|TRBV20-1|TRBJ1-2|NA
TGCAGTGCTAGCCGCTTAGGGGAATATGGCTACACCTTC
CSASRLGEYGYTF
>NA|TRBV5-1|TRBJ1-1|TRBD1
TGCGCCAGCAGCAGTGGACAGGGCCAGAACACTGAAGCTTTCTTT
CASSSGQGQNTEAFF
>many|TRBV5-6|TRBJ1-5|NA
TGTGCCAGCAGCTTGGCGGCGGCAGTCACGCATCAGCCCCAGCATTTT
CASSLAAAVTHQPQHF
>NA|TRBV15|TRBJ2-5|NA
TGTGCCACCAGCAGAGATCATGGGTGGGACGAGACCCAGTACTTC
CATSRDHGWDETQYF
>many|TRBV6-5|TRBJ2-2|TRBD1
TGTGCCAGCAGCAAAGGGGGCATGAACACCGGGGAGCTGTTTTTT
CASSKGGMNTGELFF
>NA|TRBV19|TRBJ2-2|NA
TGTGCCATAAGTAACGCCCGGGGAACCGGGGAGCTGTTTTTT
CAISNARGTGELFF
>NA|TRBV5-1|TRBJ2-5|TRBD1
TGCGCCAGCACAACAGGGGGCGCGGATGAGACCCAGTACTTC
CASTTGGADETQYF
>many|TRBV9|TRBJ1-1|NA
TGTGCCAGCAGCGCCTATATGAACACTGAAGCTTTCTTT
CASSAYMNTEAFF
>few|TRBV4-3|TRBJ2-1|NA
TGCGCCAGCAGCCAAGATAAGGGGGACAATGAGCAGTTCTTC
CASSQDKGDNEQFF
>many|TRBV2|TRBJ2-1|NA
TGTGCCAGCACAGGGACCAATGAGCAGTTCTTC
CASTGTNEQFF
>NA|TRBV20-1|TRBJ1-5|NA
TGCAGTGCTAGTTGGGGGCCTAGCAATCAGCCCCAGCATTTT
CSASWGPSNQPQHF
>few|TRBV5-6|TRBJ2-7|NA
TGTGCCAGCAGTTTCCCCCCGTATTACGAGCAGTACTTC
CASSFPPYYEQYF
>many|TRBV11-2|TRBJ2-1|TRBD2
TGTGCCAGCAGCTTTATACTAGCGGGGGGTGAGCAGTTCTTC
CASSFILAGGEQFF
>many|TRBV9|TRBJ1-5|NA
TGTGCCAGCAGCGTAGCTCTCAGCCCAGTCAATCAGCCCCAGCATTTT
CASSVALSPVNQPQHF
>few|TRBV7-9|TRBJ2-7|TRBD1
TGTGCCAGCAGCTCCTTTAGGGGGACAGATTCCTACGAGCAGTACTTC
CASSSFRGTDSYEQYF
>many|TRBV29-1|TRBJ1-1|TRBD1
TGCAGCGTTAACGACAGGGCACCAGCTTTCTTT
CSVNDRAPAFF
>few|TRBV25-1|TRBJ2-2|TRBD1
TGTGCCAGCAGTGGGCGACAGGGACATGTCGGGGAGCTGTTTTTT
CASSGRQGHVGELFF
>many|TRBV18|TRBJ1-1|NA
TGTGCCAGTCGATCAGGGGCGGACACTGAAGCTTTCTTT
CASRSGADTEAFF
>many|TRBV6-5|TRBJ2-7|TRBD1
TGTGCCAGCAGTTACGGGCAGGGGGTCTCCTACGAGCAGTACTTC
CASSYGQGVSYEQYF
>many|TRBV6-2/TRBV6-3|TRBJ1-1|NA
TGTGCCAGCAGTTACGGTCAGGGTGGTGAAGCTTTCTTT
CASSYGQGGEAFF
>few|TRBV19|TRBJ1-1|TRBD1
TGTGCCAGTAGGAGCGGGACAGGGAATATTAACACTGAAGCTTTCTTT
CASRSGTGNINTEAFF
>many|TRBV27|TRBJ2-7|NA
TGTGCCAGCAGTTCACGAGCGGCTTACTACGAGCAGTACTTC
CASSSRAAYYEQYF
>many|TRBV7-9|TRBJ2-7|TRBD1
TGTGCCAGCAGCGTGACAGGGCGCTACGAGCAGTACTTC
CASSVTGRYEQYF
>NA|TRBV30|TRBJ2-7|TRBD1
TGTGCCTGCAAGGTGACAGGGGACCACGAGCAGTACTTC
CACKVTGDHEQYF